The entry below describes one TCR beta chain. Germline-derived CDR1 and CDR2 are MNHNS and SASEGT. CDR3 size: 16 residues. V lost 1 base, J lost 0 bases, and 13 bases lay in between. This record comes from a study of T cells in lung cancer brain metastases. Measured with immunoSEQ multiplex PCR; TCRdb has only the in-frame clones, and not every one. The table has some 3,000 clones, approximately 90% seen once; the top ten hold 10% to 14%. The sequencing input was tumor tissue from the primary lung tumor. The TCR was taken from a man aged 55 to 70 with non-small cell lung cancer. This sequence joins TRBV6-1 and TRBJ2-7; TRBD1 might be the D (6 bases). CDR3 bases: TGTGCCAGCAGTGAAGGCCAAGGACAGAGCTCCTACGAGCAGTACTTC. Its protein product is CASSEGQGQSSYEQYF.